Below, one TCR beta chain is given with its context. Its antigen is not known. Repertoires were generated with immunoSEQ multiplex PCR, while TCRdb's copy carries only in-frame clones and drops some. The sample consists of about 200,000 clones, roughly 79% of them appearing once. These data come from a study of cytotoxic CD8 clonotypes in ibrutinib-treated CLL. There are 14 residues in the CDR3. Germline V gene data show CDR1 as MNHEY and CDR2 as SVGAGI. V shed 6 bases and J 9 bases; nucleotides not matched to a gene: 8. Study findings and constraints: Clonality went up at the time of ibrutinib response, stayed stable in sustained remission, and later dropped back toward its baseline level at progression. Against age-matched healthy donors, baseline clonality ran higher and tracked circulating CD8+ T-cell counts.

Sequencing used PBMCs, obtained after 12 months of ibrutinib treatment. The chain recombines TRBV6-5 with TRBJ1-5, with 10 nucleotides matching TRBD1. The TCR sequence derives from a human donor with chronic lymphocytic leukemia. For the CDR3, the DNA is TGTGCCAGCAGCTCCGGACAGGGGGGTAGGCCCCAGCATTTT. The encoded protein is CASSSGQGGRPQHF.